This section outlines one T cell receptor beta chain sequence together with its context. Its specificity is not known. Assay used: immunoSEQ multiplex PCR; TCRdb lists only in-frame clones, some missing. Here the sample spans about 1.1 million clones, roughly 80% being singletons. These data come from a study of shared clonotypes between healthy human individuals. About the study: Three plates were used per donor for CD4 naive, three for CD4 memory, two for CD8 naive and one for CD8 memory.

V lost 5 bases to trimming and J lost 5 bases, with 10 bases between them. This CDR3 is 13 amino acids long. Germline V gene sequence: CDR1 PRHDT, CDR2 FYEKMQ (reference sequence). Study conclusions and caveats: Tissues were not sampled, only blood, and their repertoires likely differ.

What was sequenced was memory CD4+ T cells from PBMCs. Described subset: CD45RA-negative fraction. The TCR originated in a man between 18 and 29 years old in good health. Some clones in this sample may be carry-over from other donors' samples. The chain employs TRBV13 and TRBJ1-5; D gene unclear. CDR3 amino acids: CASSLSRDQPQHF. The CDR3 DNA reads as TGTGCCAGCAGCCTAAGCCGGGATCAGCCCCAGCATTTT.